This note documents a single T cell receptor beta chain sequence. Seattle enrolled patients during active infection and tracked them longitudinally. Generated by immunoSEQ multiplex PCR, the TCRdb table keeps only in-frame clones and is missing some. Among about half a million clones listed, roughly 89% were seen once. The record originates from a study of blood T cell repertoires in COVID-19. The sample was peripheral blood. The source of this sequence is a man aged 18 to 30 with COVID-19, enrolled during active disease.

The CDR3 region is CASSFEGGGPSYEQYF. The CDR3 DNA is TGTGCCAGCAGCTTTGAGGGGGGGGGTCCCTCCTACGAGCAGTACTTC. The chain combines TRBV13 with TRBJ2-7, with D maybe TRBD2 (7 bases). Germline CDR1 reads PRHDT; CDR2 reads FYEKMQ (reference sequence). Trimming stripped 3 bases from V and 0 bases from J, with 15 bases between. The CDR3 has 16 amino acids. Using reference TRBV13 and TRBJ2-7 for the parts outside the CDR3, the full variable domain is AAGVIQSPRHLIKEKRETATLKCYPIPRHDTVYWYQQGPGQDPQFLISFYEKMQSDKGSIPDRFSAQQFSDYHSELNMSSLELGDSALYFCASSFEGGGPSYEQYFGPGTRLTVT.